A single sample is the source of the 6 T cell receptor beta chains below, sequenced in a study of regulatory T cells in long-lasting Graves disease. Sequencing libraries for TCR beta were prepared with iRepertoire HTBI primers and Arm-PCR of CDR3 regions. In TCRdb, the multiplex PCR reads were re-called with MiXCR into one record per CDR3 protein. The data show 350,000 to 450,000 distinct CDR3 sequences, 15% seen once. Time point: newly diagnosed GD, antithyroid drugs for less than 3 months. The TCR library was made from RNA that had been extracted from PBMCs in TRIzol. These records were also assigned to another study, of T cells in Graves' hyperthyroidism and ophthalmopathy.

The sequenced sample was peripheral blood mononuclear cells (PBMCs), obtained at new diagnosis, from a patient treated with antithyroid drugs. The origin of the receptors is a woman in her thirties or forties with Graves disease.

This clonotype came up many times. The chain employs TRBV6-9 and TRBJ1-1, with no clear D. The CDR3 loop spans 14 amino acids. Germline loops: CDR1 MNHGY, CDR2 SVAAGI. With 3 bases removed from V and 2 bases from J, the gap between germline ends came to 10 bases. DNA of the CDR3: TGTGCCAGCAGTTACGGCGGCAGAAACACTGAAGCTTTCTTT. It encodes CASSYGGRNTEAFF.

This clonotype occurred once. The chain carries TRBV18 and TRBJ2-1; 7 bases align to TRBD2. Per the germline V gene, CDR1 is KGHSH and CDR2 is LQKENI. V lost 4 bases, J lost 6 bases, and 12 bases stayed unmatched. The CDR3 sequence is 16 residues long. CDR3 nucleotide sequence: TGTGCCAGCTCACTTATCCGGGGGGAGGTCGGCAATGAGCAGTTCTTC. This codes for CASSLIRGEVGNEQFF.

This clonotype was seen ten or more times. This chain uses TRBV6-2 or TRBV6-3 with TRBJ1-3; possibly TRBD1 for D (5 bases). This CDR3 is built from 14 residues. Germline V gene lookup returns CDR1 MNHEY and CDR2 SVGEGT. V dropped 2 bases and J dropped 2 bases, with 7 bases sitting between them. CDR3 nucleotides: TGTGCCAGCAGTTACGGGGGGACTGGAAACACCATATATTTT. This codes for CASSYGGTGNTIYF.

The chain links TRBV19 to TRBJ2-6, with D unresolved. Germline V gene data show CDR1 as LNHDA and CDR2 as SQIVND (reference sequence). Deletions cut 10 bases from V and 3 bases from J, with 7 bases between. The CDR3 covers 12 residues. The chain's CDR3 is CATLYGANVLTF. CDR3 in DNA: TGTGCCACCCTTTATGGGGCCAACGTCCTGACTTTC. Together with reference TRBV19 and TRBJ2-6, the CDR3 gives the full variable domain: DGGITQSPKYLFRKEGQNVTLSCEQNLNHDAMYWYRQDPGQGLRLIYYSQIVNDFQKGDIAEGYSVSREKKESFPLTVTSAQKNPTAFYLCATLYGANVLTFGAGSRLTVL.

This clonotype was detected only a few times. The V call is TRBV6-1, the J call TRBJ2-5, with TRBD2 identical over 12 bases. Per the germline V gene, CDR1 is MNHNS and CDR2 is SASEGT. This CDR3 region has 19 residues. V shed 5 bases and J 3 bases; nucleotides not matched to a gene: 16. Written as DNA, the CDR3 is TGTGCCAGCAGTCCAGACAGGGGGGTACTAGCGGGAGGTGAAGAGACCCAGTACTTC. Translated, it gives CASSPDRGVLAGGEETQYF.

In its sample, this clonotype was seen a few times. The chain carries TRBV20-1 and TRBJ2-2; D is undetermined. In germline, CDR1 is DFQATT, CDR2 SNEGSKA (reference sequence). The CDR3 is 13 amino acids. Trimming took 3 bases from V and 0 from J, leaving 5 bases between them. CDR3 loop: CSASETNTGELFF. The CDR3 nucleotides read TGCAGTGCTAGCGAGACGAACACCGGGGAGCTGTTTTTT.